The following is a T cell receptor beta chain sequence with its context. As yet, its antigen is unknown. The data were taken from a study of vaccination effects on CD4 cells after COVID-19. The wider study: Viral peptide pool expansion of antigen-specific CD4+ T cells preceded sequencing in the ViraFEST assay. Study outcomes and limitations: Vaccine- and infection-induced clones showed marked clonal contraction late following vaccination.

After around 10 days in culture, the CD4+ T cells were isolated. Each participant was administered two doses of either the BNT162b2 or the mRNA-1273 vaccine. Nucleocapsid antibody tests were negative, and the vaccine recipients had no prior SARS-CoV-2 infection. Cultures received IL-2 medium that replaced half the medium on days 3 and 7. The CDR3 consists of 17 residues. Per the germline V gene, CDR1 is LGHDT and CDR2 is YNNKEL (reference sequence). The J segment lost 4 bases and the V segment lost 2 bases, leaving 8 bases of the junction unmatched. The method was immunoSEQ multiplex PCR; TCRdb's version includes in-frame clones alone and lacks a portion of them. The data show some 10,000 clones, around 74% seen once.

This rearrangement joins TRBV3-1 (or the pseudogene TRBV3-2) to TRBJ1-4, with 9 positions matching TRBD1. The sequencing here drew on CD4+ T cells from PBMCs cultured without peptide, taken after COVID-19 vaccination. This clonotype was sampled from a human donor who received a COVID-19 vaccine. This chain's CDR3 is CASSQHPWGQGNEKLFF. The CDR3 region has the DNA TGTGCCAGCAGCCAACACCCTTGGGGACAGGGTAATGAAAAACTGTTTTTT.